The TCR beta chain described here comes from a study of beta chain features in type 1 diabetes. Every bit of the isolated RNA underwent reverse transcription, so sequencing read expressed TCRB transcripts. Only in-frame clones appear in the TCRdb table, and some are missing; sequencing was by immunoSEQ multiplex PCR. The repertoire consists of tens of thousands of clones, with 49% occurring once and the leading ten covering around 0.3%. Germline loops: CDR1 GTSNPN, CDR2 SVGIG (reference sequence). J gave up 2 bases and V 2 bases, and 5 bases lay outside the gene matches. CDR3 length: 16 residues. Points from the study as a whole: Type 1 diabetes patients had TCRB CDR3s that were shorter (moderately but significantly so) in all four CD4+ subsets. VDJ junctions from type 1 diabetes patients carried fewer insertions and larger deletions. Within the patient group, naive, central memory and Treg TCRB repertoires appeared more similar to each other than within healthy donors.

This clone was detected a few times. Its antigen is not known. Populations isolated by sorting all had purity greater than 95%. The receptor was derived from a man in his thirties or forties with type 1 diabetes. The V call is TRBV30, the J call TRBJ2-6, with 8 bases that match TRBD2. The specimen sequenced was stem cell memory CD4+ T cells from blood. The DNA for the CDR3 is TGTGCCTGGAGTTCACCCGGGGGGGCTGGGGCCAACGTCCTGACTTTC. It codes for CAWSSPGGAGANVLTF.